This is a list of T cell receptor beta chains from one sample in a study of cytomegalovirus exposure and HLA in healthy donors. Clones were sequenced by immunoSEQ multiplex PCR, and TCRdb holds only the in-frame ones, with some missing. Among some 140,000 clones listed, about 86% were seen once. The sample was PBMCs. These receptors were taken from a young man in good health and CMV-seronegative. CDR3s include the opening cysteine and the closing phenylalanine or tryptophan. D genes are given only for firm matches. Where a row states a size, it is once, few, many or the class of an expanded clone; other rows omit it.

size: once; J: TRBJ2-1; length: 11; V: TRBV29-1; D: -; DNA: TGCAGCGTGGAGAGGATAGGAGAGCAGTTCTTC; CDR3: CSVERIGEQFF
size: -; J: TRBJ1-1; length: 15; V: TRBV18; D: TRBD1; DNA: TGTGCCAGCTCACCAGGCGGACAGGTGAACACTGAAGCTTTCTTT; CDR3: CASSPGGQVNTEAFF
size: -; J: TRBJ2-3; length: 16; V: TRBV9; D: TRBD2; DNA: TGTGCCAGCAGCGTAGGCAGCGGGAGCAACACAGATACGCAGTATTTT; CDR3: CASSVGSGSNTDTQYF
size: -; J: TRBJ1-1; length: 13; V: TRBV14; D: -; DNA: TGTGCCAGCAGCGGTCAGGGGAACACTGAAGCTTTCTTT; CDR3: CASSGQGNTEAFF
size: -; J: TRBJ2-2; length: 13; V: TRBV10-1; D: -; DNA: TGCGCCAGCACCGGGGGAGGCACCGGGGAGCTGTTTTTT; CDR3: CASTGGGTGELFF
size: once; J: TRBJ2-1; length: 14; V: TRBV9; D: TRBD1; DNA: TGTGCCAGCAGCAGACAGGGGGCAGGCAATGAGCAGTTCTTC; CDR3: CASSRQGAGNEQFF
size: -; J: TRBJ2-3; length: 16; V: TRBV11-2; D: TRBD2; DNA: TGTGCCAGCAGCCAGGGGACTAGCTCCGGCACAGATACGCAGTATTTT; CDR3: CASSQGTSSGTDTQYF
size: -; J: TRBJ2-1; length: 12; V: TRBV5-1; D: -; DNA: TGCGCCAGCCGATACAGTGACAATGAGCAGTTCTTC; CDR3: CASRYSDNEQFF
size: -; J: TRBJ1-3; length: 15; V: TRBV6-5; D: TRBD1; DNA: TGTGCCAGCAGGAAAGGGGGCAGCTCTGGAAACACCATATATTTT; CDR3: CASRKGGSSGNTIYF
size: -; J: TRBJ2-1; length: 12; V: TRBV5-5; D: -; DNA: TGTGCCAGCAGCTTGGTCCTCAATGAGCAGTTCTTC; CDR3: CASSLVLNEQFF
size: -; J: TRBJ2-4; length: 14; V: TRBV4-1; D: -; DNA: TGCGCCAGCAGCCAGCCGCTAAACAAAAACATTCAGTACTTC; CDR3: CASSQPLNKNIQYF
size: -; J: TRBJ1-2; length: 14; V: TRBV29-1; D: TRBD1; DNA: TGCAGCGTTGAAGGCAGGGGGCGCGACTATGGCTACACCTTC; CDR3: CSVEGRGRDYGYTF
size: -; J: TRBJ2-3; length: 15; V: TRBV28; D: TRBD2; DNA: TGTGCCAGCAGCCCGACTAGCGGGAGCCCAGATACGCAGTATTTT; CDR3: CASSPTSGSPDTQYF
size: -; J: TRBJ2-2; length: 17; V: TRBV5-1; D: -; DNA: TGCGCCAGCAGCTCCATCCCCACAGGTGTCGGCACCGGGGAGCTGTTTTTT; CDR3: CASSSIPTGVGTGELFF
size: -; J: TRBJ1-5; length: 17; V: TRBV11-2; D: TRBD1; DNA: TGTGCCAGCAGCTTGGGGATTACAGGGGGCAGCAATCAGCCCCAGCATTTT; CDR3: CASSLGITGGSNQPQHF
size: -; J: TRBJ2-3; length: 16; V: TRBV4-2; D: -; DNA: TGTGCCAGCAGCCAACTTTTTCCTAGCAGCACAGATACGCAGTATTTT; CDR3: CASSQLFPSSTDTQYF
size: -; J: TRBJ1-1; length: 14; V: TRBV9; D: -; DNA: TGTGCCAGCAGCGCAGACAGGATGAACACTGAAGCTTTCTTT; CDR3: CASSADRMNTEAFF
size: -; J: TRBJ1-5; length: 14; V: TRBV7-9; D: -; DNA: TGTGCCAGCAGCAACTGGGAGGGAAATCAGCCCCAGCATTTT; CDR3: CASSNWEGNQPQHF
size: -; J: TRBJ1-5; length: 20; V: TRBV7-2; D: TRBD1; DNA: TGTGCCAGCAGCGTAGCCCCCGGTCGGGACAGGGGGCACCGCAATCAGCCCCAGCATTTT; CDR3: CASSVAPGRDRGHRNQPQHF
size: -; J: TRBJ2-3; length: 15; V: TRBV5-6; D: -; DNA: TGTGCCAGCCTCCTCGGGGGGCGATCCACAGATACGCAGTATTTT; CDR3: CASLLGGRSTDTQYF
size: -; J: TRBJ2-3; length: 15; V: TRBV6-4; D: TRBD2; DNA: TGTGCCAGCAGTCCAAGCGGGGGGGCCACAGATACGCAGTATTTT; CDR3: CASSPSGGATDTQYF
size: -; J: TRBJ2-5; length: 13; V: TRBV19; D: -; DNA: TGTGCCAGTAGTATAGTAGCAGGGGAGACCCAGTACTTC; CDR3: CASSIVAGETQYF
size: -; J: TRBJ2-7; length: 14; V: TRBV6-1; D: TRBD2; DNA: TGTGCCAGCAGTCACCGACTAGCGGGTTACGAGCAGTACTTC; CDR3: CASSHRLAGYEQYF
size: -; J: TRBJ2-1; length: 15; V: TRBV15; D: TRBD2; DNA: TGTGCCACCAGCAGTGTAGCGGGAGAGTACAATGAGCAGTTCTTC; CDR3: CATSSVAGEYNEQFF
size: -; J: TRBJ2-5; length: 13; V: TRBV6-5; D: -; DNA: TGTGCCAGCAGACGGGGTTCCCAAGAGACCCAGTACTTC; CDR3: CASRRGSQETQYF
size: once; J: TRBJ1-3; length: 15; V: TRBV28; D: -; DNA: TGTGCCAGCAGTCCTAATCCCTTCTCTGGAAACACCATATATTTT; CDR3: CASSPNPFSGNTIYF
size: -; J: TRBJ1-1; length: 15; V: TRBV4-1; D: TRBD1; DNA: TGCGCCAGCAGCCAAGTATCAGGGGGCTCACCTGAAGCTTTCTTT; CDR3: CASSQVSGGSPEAFF
size: -; J: TRBJ2-7; length: 12; V: TRBV10-2; D: TRBD1; DNA: TGCGCCAGCAAGAAACAGGGGTACGAGCAGTACTTC; CDR3: CASKKQGYEQYF
size: -; J: TRBJ1-1; length: 12; V: TRBV6-6; D: -; DNA: TGTGCCAGCAGTCCCCCGTCCACTGAAGCTTTCTTT; CDR3: CASSPPSTEAFF
size: -; J: TRBJ2-2; length: 15; V: TRBV11-2; D: TRBD1; DNA: TGTGCCAGCAGTCAAAGACAGGGTCGGACCGGGGAGCTGTTTTTT; CDR3: CASSQRQGRTGELFF
size: -; J: TRBJ2-1; length: 16; V: TRBV5-4; D: -; DNA: TGTGCCAGCAGCTTGGCGGCCAGTGTAGCGCTTGATGAGCAGTTCTTC; CDR3: CASSLAASVALDEQFF
size: -; J: TRBJ2-1; length: 11; V: TRBV2; D: -; DNA: TGTGCCAGCAGTTTTCGGGACTTCTGGTTCTTC; CDR3: CASSFRDFWFF
size: once; J: TRBJ2-1; length: 14; V: TRBV30; D: TRBD2; DNA: TGTGCCTGGAAATGGACTAGCGAACACAATGAGCAGTTCTTC; CDR3: CAWKWTSEHNEQFF
size: few; J: TRBJ1-1; length: 13; V: TRBV7-9; D: -; DNA: TGTGCCAGCAGCTTGCAGGCGAACACTGAAGCTTTCTTT; CDR3: CASSLQANTEAFF
size: -; J: TRBJ2-7; length: 16; V: TRBV27; D: TRBD1; DNA: TGTGCCAGCCAACCCAAACCCGGGACAGGTCTCCCTCTGCTGTACTTC; CDR3: CASQPKPGTGLPLLYF
size: -; J: TRBJ1-5; length: 17; V: TRBV15; D: -; DNA: TGTGCCACCAGCAGACCTCATGGAGGGGCAGTCAATCAGCCCCAGCATTTT; CDR3: CATSRPHGGAVNQPQHF
size: -; J: TRBJ2-7; length: 15; V: TRBV19; D: TRBD1; DNA: TGTGCCAGTAGTATGGGACAGGGGGGGTCCTACGAGCAGTACTTC; CDR3: CASSMGQGGSYEQYF
size: -; J: TRBJ2-7; length: 15; V: TRBV6-6; D: TRBD1; DNA: TGTGCCAGCAGCCCCCCGGACAGGGGCTCCTACGAGCAGTACTTC; CDR3: CASSPPDRGSYEQYF
size: -; J: TRBJ2-7; length: 13; V: TRBV28; D: -; DNA: TGTGCCAGCAGTTCGACCGGGACACACGAGCAGTACTTC; CDR3: CASSSTGTHEQYF
size: -; J: TRBJ1-4; length: 15; V: TRBV7-9; D: TRBD1; DNA: TGTGCCAGCACCCCGGGCCCCCAGGGGGGAGAAAAACTGTTTTTT; CDR3: CASTPGPQGGEKLFF
size: once; J: TRBJ2-7; length: 14; V: TRBV29-1; D: TRBD1; DNA: TGCAGCGTTGAAGGATCTGGACAGGTAGGCGAGCAGTACTTC; CDR3: CSVEGSGQVGEQYF
size: -; J: TRBJ1-4; length: 21; V: TRBV4-1; D: TRBD1; DNA: TGCGCCAGCAGCCAAGAGAGAACTCACGGGCCAGGGGGCTTTACTAATGAAAAACTGTTTTTT; CDR3: CASSQERTHGPGGFTNEKLFF
size: -; J: TRBJ1-1; length: 13; V: TRBV6-5; D: -; DNA: TGTGCCAGCGTCGGGAGGGAAAACACTGAAGCTTTCTTT; CDR3: CASVGRENTEAFF
size: -; J: TRBJ2-1; length: 16; V: TRBV27; D: -; DNA: TGTGCCAGCAGTTCCAGGGTCCATAGCTCCTACAATGAGCAGTTCTTC; CDR3: CASSSRVHSSYNEQFF
size: -; J: TRBJ2-7; length: 16; V: TRBV18; D: -; DNA: TGTGCCAGCTCACCGGTAGCGGCGGAGAACTCCTACGAGCAGTACTTC; CDR3: CASSPVAAENSYEQYF
size: -; J: TRBJ2-1; length: 15; V: TRBV28; D: TRBD1; DNA: TGTGCCAGCAGTTTAGGAGGGACAGGGACCCATGAGCAGTTCTTC; CDR3: CASSLGGTGTHEQFF
size: -; J: TRBJ2-7; length: 15; V: TRBV28; D: TRBD2; DNA: TGTGCCAGCAGTCCCGGGGGGGGAAAATACTACGAGCAGTACTTC; CDR3: CASSPGGGKYYEQYF
size: -; J: TRBJ1-1; length: 17; V: TRBV4-2; D: -; DNA: TGTGCCAGCAGCCAAGTTGCAGGGGCTTTGGTTGGCACTGAAGCTTTCTTT; CDR3: CASSQVAGALVGTEAFF
size: -; J: TRBJ1-5; length: 12; V: TRBV30; D: -; DNA: TGTGCCTGGAGTTCGGGTTATCAGCCCCAGCATTTT; CDR3: CAWSSGYQPQHF
size: -; J: TRBJ1-5; length: 14; V: TRBV7-9; D: -; DNA: TGTGCCAGCAGCCCAAGCTTAGAGGGTCAGCCCCAGCATTTT; CDR3: CASSPSLEGQPQHF
size: -; J: TRBJ2-7; length: 14; V: TRBV28; D: TRBD1; DNA: TGTGCCAGCAGCGCGACAGGGAATTACTACGAGCAGTACTTC; CDR3: CASSATGNYYEQYF
size: -; J: TRBJ2-6; length: 22; V: TRBV18; D: TRBD1; DNA: TGTGCCAGCTCACCCCGCTCCATACGGACAGGTCCCAATATCTCTGGGGCCAACGTCCTGACTTTC; CDR3: CASSPRSIRTGPNISGANVLTF
size: -; J: TRBJ2-2; length: 15; V: TRBV6-1; D: TRBD2; DNA: TGTGCCAGCAGAGGAACGGGGGGGCCGCTCGGGGAGCTGTTTTTT; CDR3: CASRGTGGPLGELFF
size: once; J: TRBJ1-1; length: 15; V: TRBV4-1; D: -; DNA: TGCGCCAGCAGCCACCGGGAGGGGCAAGGGACTGAAGCTTTCTTT; CDR3: CASSHREGQGTEAFF